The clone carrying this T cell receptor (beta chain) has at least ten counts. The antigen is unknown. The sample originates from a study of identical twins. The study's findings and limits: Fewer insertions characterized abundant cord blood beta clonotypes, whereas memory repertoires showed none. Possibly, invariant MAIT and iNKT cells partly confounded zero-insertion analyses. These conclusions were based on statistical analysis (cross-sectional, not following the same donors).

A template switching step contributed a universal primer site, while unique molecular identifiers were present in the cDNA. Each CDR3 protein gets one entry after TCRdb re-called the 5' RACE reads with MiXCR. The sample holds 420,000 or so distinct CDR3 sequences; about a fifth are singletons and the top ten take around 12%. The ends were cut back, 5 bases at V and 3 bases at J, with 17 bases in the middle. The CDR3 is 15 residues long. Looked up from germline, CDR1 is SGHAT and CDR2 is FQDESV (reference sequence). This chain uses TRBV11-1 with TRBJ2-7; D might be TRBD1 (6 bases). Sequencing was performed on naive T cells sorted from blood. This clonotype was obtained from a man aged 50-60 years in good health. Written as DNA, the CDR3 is TGTGCCAGCAGCCAACAGGGCCCTCTTAACTACGAGCAGTACTTC. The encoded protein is CASSQQGPLNYEQYF. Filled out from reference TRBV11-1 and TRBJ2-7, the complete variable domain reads EAEVAQSPRYKITEKSQAVAFWCDPISGHATLYWYRQILGQGPELLVQFQDESVVDDSQLPKDRFSAERLKGVDSTLKIQPAELGDSAMYLCASSQQGPLNYEQYFGPGTRLTVT.